These 2 T cell receptor beta chains came from one sample sequenced in a study of blood T cell repertoires in COVID-19. The repertoire was sequenced with immunoSEQ multiplex PCR; TCRdb's copy has only in-frame clones and lacks some. The sample carries over 200,000 clones, roughly 84% recorded once. The specimen sequenced was peripheral blood. These receptors all come from a woman aged 80 or over with active or convalescent COVID-19.

The CDR3 is CASTYMGRMTEAFF. CDR3 coding DNA: TGTGCCAGCACCTATATGGGGCGAATGACTGAAGCTTTCTTT. V usage is TRBV7-2 and J usage is TRBJ1-1, with D possibly matching TRBD1 (5 bases). Trimming shortened V by 7 bases and J by 5 bases, and 17 bases separated the two germline ends. Per germline, CDR1 SGHTA and CDR2 FQGNSA. The CDR3 has 14 residues. Combining the CDR3 with reference TRBV7-2 and TRBJ1-1 gives the whole variable domain GAGVSQSPSNKVTEKGKDVELRCDPISGHTALYWYRQSLGQGLEFLIYFQGNSAPDKSGLPSDRFSAERTGGSVSTLTIQRTQQEDSAVYLCASTYMGRMTEAFFGQGTRLTVV.

The chain is built from TRBV15 and TRBJ2-2, with D maybe TRBD2 (5 bases). The CDR3 runs to 14 residues. Trimming shortened V by 0 bases and J by 5 bases, and 7 bases separated the two germline ends. Germline V CDR1 and CDR2: LNHNV, YYDKDF (reference sequence). CDR3 in DNA: TGTGCCACCAGCAGAGATCGGGGTACCGGGGAGCTGTTTTTT. It translates to CATSRDRGTGELFF.